Listed here are 7 T cell receptor beta chains from one sample, sequenced in a study of control samples from healthy donors and cancer patients. Clones were read by immunoSEQ multiplex PCR, and TCRdb kept only the in-frame ones, dropping some. Found here are some 100,000 clones, around nine tenths of them singletons; the top ten hold 4.4%. Sequencing was performed on blood. These receptors originate from a human donor in good health. The donor label of this sample is uncertain.

J is TRBJ2-2 and V is TRBV5-4; D is undetermined. The germline V gene encodes CDR1 SGHNT and CDR2 YYREEE (reference sequence). Trimming took off 4 bases at V and 1 base at J, with 11 bases between the two ends. The CDR3 consists of 15 residues. CDR3 in amino acids: CASSPSLVNTGELFF. The CDR3 DNA reads TGTGCCAGCAGCCCAAGCCTTGTGAACACCGGGGAGCTGTTTTTT.

V gene TRBV14 combines with J gene TRBJ1-2, with D uncertain. The CDR3 runs 13 residues. Deletions cut 2 bases from V and 13 bases from J, with 17 bases between. Germline CDR1 and CDR2: SGHDN and FVKESK. The CDR3 DNA follows: TGTGCCAGCAGCCAACAGCGTGGGGAGGCTGGCACCTTC. It translates to CASSQQRGEAGTF.

The chain employs TRBV27 and TRBJ2-2; tentatively, D is TRBD1 or TRBD2 (5 bases each). The CDR3 runs to 13 residues. The V end lost 3 bases, the J end lost 5 bases, and 7 bases lay between the germline ends. In germline, CDR1 is MNHEY, CDR2 SMNVEV (reference sequence). This chain's CDR3 is CASSLWGTGELFF. The DNA of the CDR3 is TGTGCCAGCAGTTTGTGGGGGACCGGGGAGCTGTTTTTT.

This clone was recorded once. V is TRBV28 and J is TRBJ1-1, with D uncertain. V was trimmed by 6 bases and J by 3 bases, leaving 14 bases between them. Germline V lookup: CDR1 MDHEN, CDR2 SYDVKM. This CDR3 is built from 14 residues. The CDR3 reads CASRPLWVHTEAFF. CDR3 bases: TGTGCCAGCAGGCCGCTTTGGGTACACACTGAAGCTTTCTTT. The full variable domain, in which reference TRBV28 and TRBJ1-1 provide the parts outside the CDR3, is DVKVTQSSRYLVKRTGEKVFLECVQDMDHENMFWYRQDPGLGLRLIYFSYDVKMKEKGDIPEGYSVSREKKERFSLILESASTNQTSMYLCASRPLWVHTEAFFGQGTRLTVV.

This chain uses TRBV5-4 with TRBJ1-6, with D perhaps TRBD1 (5 bases). The CDR3 extends over 14 amino acids. Germline V gene lookup returns CDR1 SGHNT and CDR2 YYREEE (reference sequence). The ends were cut back, 1 base at V and 8 bases at J, with 10 bases in the middle. The CDR3 DNA sequence: TGTGCCAGCAGCTTGTTTGGGGGTCATTCACCCCTCCACTTT. Translated, it gives CASSLFGGHSPLHF.

The chain uses TRBV10-3 and TRBJ2-3; possibly TRBD1 or TRBD2 for D (5 bases each). The germline CDR1 and CDR2 sequences are ENHRY and SYGVKD. V shed 6 bases and J shed 1 base, with 14 bases lying between them. The length of the CDR3 is 15 residues. CDR3 coding DNA: TGTGCCATCAGAGAAGGCTTGGGGGGCACAGATACGCAGTATTTT. Residues: CAIREGLGGTDTQYF.

The J gene is TRBJ1-1, the V gene TRBV18, with D possibly TRBD1 on 5 matching bases. With 0 bases removed from V and 0 bases from J, the gap between germline ends came to 8 bases. This CDR3 region has 15 residues. The germline CDR1 and CDR2 sequences are KGHSH and LQKENI. The CDR3 DNA reads as TGTGCCAGCTCACCACCCTCAGGGATGAACACTGAAGCTTTCTTT. Translation gives CASSPPSGMNTEAFF.